This T cell receptor beta chain originates from a study of cytomegalovirus exposure and HLA in healthy donors. This cohort consisted of healthy bone marrow donors. CDR1 is SGDLS and CDR2 is YYNGEE in the germline V gene. This CDR3 comprises 14 residues. V dropped 3 bases and J dropped 1 base, with 8 bases sitting between them. Use of 60 Vbeta and 13 Jbeta primers characterized the PCR. Libraries were prepared by immunoSEQ multiplex PCR; TCRdb keeps only in-frame clonotypes and omits some of them. The sample contains 170,000 or so clones, around 77% of which appear only once. This clone was seen a few times.

Sequencing was done on a sample of PBMCs. This TCR was sampled from a man aged 55-75 years in good health and CMV-seronegative. V is TRBV9 and J is TRBJ1-5; the D is unclear. This chain's CDR3 is CASSETGSNQPQHF. CDR3 DNA: TGTGCCAGCAGCGAAACGGGAAGCAATCAGCCCCAGCATTTT.